These 21 T cell receptor beta chains came from one sample sequenced in a study of cytomegalovirus exposure and HLA in healthy donors. Use of 60 Vbeta and 13 Jbeta primers characterized the PCR. Libraries were prepared by immunoSEQ multiplex PCR; TCRdb keeps only in-frame clonotypes and omits some of them. The sample holds approximately 100,000 clones, 64% seen once. What was sequenced was PBMCs. The receptor set was obtained from a man aged 55-75 years in good health and CMV-seronegative.

This chain connects TRBV28 to TRBJ1-1; the D is unclear. This CDR3 spans 11 amino acids. Looked up from germline, CDR1 is MDHEN and CDR2 is SYDVKM. V lost 8 bases, J lost 10 bases, and 14 bases lay in between. Here the CDR3 reads CASGRRAAAFF. The CDR3 DNA sequence: TGTGCCAGCGGCAGGAGGGCAGCAGCTTTCTTT.

The rearrangement links TRBV27 to TRBJ2-7, with no clear D. V lost 3 bases and J lost 3, with 3 bases in between. CDR1 is MNHEY and CDR2 is SMNVEV in the germline V gene (reference sequence). This CDR3 contains 11 residues. The CDR3 is CASSFSYEQYF. CDR3 in DNA: TGTGCCAGCAGTTTTAGCTACGAGCAGTACTTC.

This chain joins TRBV5-1 and TRBJ2-2; 8 bases align to TRBD2. The CDR3 contains 17 residues. Germline V CDR1 and CDR2: SGHRS, YFSETQ. V shed 4 bases and J 0 bases; nucleotides not matched to a gene: 8. The chain's CDR3 is CASSVGGGSANTGELFF. The CDR3 DNA sequence: TGCGCCAGCAGCGTCGGGGGGGGATCCGCGAACACCGGGGAGCTGTTTTTT.

DNA for the CDR3: TGTGCCAGCTCTAGCGGGGTGAACACCGGGGAGCTGTTTTTT. Encoded protein: CASSSGVNTGELFF. The V call is TRBV28, the J call TRBJ2-2, with TRBD2 matching over 9 bases. Germline V gene sequence: CDR1 MDHEN, CDR2 SYDVKM. CDR3 length: 14 amino acids. V was clipped by 8 bases and J by 1 base; unmatched bases: 2.

This clone was observed a few times. V is TRBV5-1 and J is TRBJ1-2, with D perhaps matching TRBD1 (6 bases). This CDR3 has 15 residues. From germline, CDR1 is SGHRS and CDR2 YFSETQ. With 4 bases removed from V and 3 bases from J, the gap between germline ends came to 16 bases. The CDR3 spells CASSAGGGWDYGYTF. CDR3 sequence (DNA): TGCGCCAGCAGCGCCGGCGGGGGCTGGGACTATGGCTACACCTTC.

The chain couples TRBV10-1 to TRBJ2-5, with D unclear. The CDR3 is 11 amino acids. CDR1 and CDR2 from the germline V gene are WNHNN and SYGVQD (reference sequence). The germline V and J ends were trimmed by 5 bases and 7 bases, with 8 bases remaining between them. The CDR3 spells CASSNGGTQYF. CDR3 sequence (DNA): TGCGCCAGCAGTAACGGTGGGACCCAGTACTTC.

V is TRBV10-2 and J is TRBJ2-1, with a possible D match to TRBD2 (7 bases). CDR3 length equals 13 residues. The V and J ends lost 8 bases and 7 bases respectively, with 15 bases between them. Germline V gene sequence: CDR1 WSHSY, CDR2 SAAADI. The CDR3 bases are TGCGCCAGCCGAAACAGGGAGGGTAATGAGCAGTTCTTC. Its protein product is CASRNREGNEQFF.

The gene calls are TRBV28 and TRBJ2-1, with TRBD2 matching over 12 bases. The CDR3 has 15 residues. J lost 4 bases, V lost 5 bases, and 3 bases had no gene match. CDR1 is MDHEN, CDR2 SYDVKM, per germline. The CDR3 DNA is TGTGCCAGCAGTACTCTAGCGGGGGGGTACAATGAGCAGTTCTTC. It specifies CASSTLAGGYNEQFF.

V gene TRBV6-1 combines with J gene TRBJ1-5; weak D call: TRBD1 (5 bases). Germline V gene sequence: CDR1 MNHNS, CDR2 SASEGT. V lost 10 bases and J lost 1, with 11 bases in between. This CDR3 region has 13 residues. The CDR3 sequence is CAIRGGSNQPQHF. The CDR3 nucleotides are TGTGCCATACGCGGGGGGAGCAATCAGCCCCAGCATTTT.

For the CDR3, the DNA is TGTGCCAGCAACATGCTGGGGACAACTAACTATGGCTACACCTTC. It specifies CASNMLGTTNYGYTF. J is TRBJ1-2 and V is TRBV5-6; possible D gene TRBD1, 6 bases. This CDR3 is built from 15 residues. The germline CDR1 and CDR2 sequences are SGHDT and YYEEEE. V dropped 6 bases and J dropped 0 bases, with 15 bases sitting between them.

This clone was seen once. The rearrangement uses TRBV19 and TRBJ2-5; D not certain. V lost 7 bases to trimming and J lost 0 bases, with 9 bases between them. The CDR3 loop spans 13 amino acids. Germline V CDR1 and CDR2: LNHDA, SQIVND (reference sequence). CDR3: CASTNMDQETQYF. DNA for the CDR3: TGTGCCAGTACCAACATGGACCAAGAGACCCAGTACTTC.

The V call is TRBV10-1, the J call TRBJ2-7; D may be TRBD2 (6 bases). This CDR3 has 16 residues. V shed 8 bases and J shed 9 bases, with 29 bases lying between them. The V gene's germline CDR1 is WNHNN and CDR2 SYGVQD (reference sequence). CDR3 DNA sequence: TGCGCCAGCGCCGTAAGTCTCGGGAGACGAAAGGGGTCGCAGTACTTC. Translating it yields CASAVSLGRRKGSQYF.

This clone was observed a handful of times. This rearrangement joins TRBV5-6 to TRBJ1-4; D may be TRBD1 (5 bases). V was trimmed by 4 bases and J by 8 bases, leaving 12 bases between them. The CDR3 totals 13 residues. CDR1 and CDR2 from the germline V gene are SGHDT and YYEEEE. The DNA for the CDR3 is TGTGCCAGCAGCCGGGGGACGGGAGAAAAACTGTTTTTT. Its translation: CASSRGTGEKLFF. The variable domain in full, with the rest retrieved from reference TRBV5-6 and TRBJ1-4, is DAGVTQSPTHLIKTRGQQVTLRCSPKSGHDTVSWYQQALGQGPQFIFQYYEEEERQRGNFPDRFSGHQFPNYSSELNVNALLLGDSALYLCASSRGTGEKLFFGSGTQLSVL.

The chain combines TRBV5-6 with TRBJ2-5; 8 bases agree with TRBD1. The DNA matches TRBJ2-7 better at its end, which makes the J call doubtful. Germline-derived CDR1 and CDR2 are SGHDT and YYEEEE. The CDR3 totals 13 residues. The CDR3 here is CASRRTGFGEQYF. CDR3 coding DNA: TGTGCCAGCAGACGGACAGGGTTCGGCGAGCAGTACTTC.

The sample holds one count of this clone. The chain combines TRBV5-5 with TRBJ2-3; 9 bases agree with TRBD1. V trimming: 4 bases; J trimming: 2 bases; junction bases outside the gene matches: 5. This CDR3 comprises 15 residues. Germline CDR1 SGHKS, CDR2 YYEKEE (reference sequence). The CDR3: CASSRGTGLTDTQYF. The CDR3 DNA reads TGTGCCAGCAGCCGGGGGACAGGGCTCACAGATACGCAGTATTTT.

The chain employs TRBV7-3 and TRBJ2-1; tentative D call: TRBD2 (6 bases). Trimming left V 3 bases short and J 0 bases short, with 12 bases between. CDR3 length: 16 residues. Germline values: CDR1 SGHTA, CDR2 FQGTGA. The CDR3 DNA reads as TGTGCCAGCAGCTTGGGGACTGGATACTCCTACAATGAGCAGTTCTTC. Its protein is CASSLGTGYSYNEQFF.

As for this clone: Other DNA sequences in this sample translate to the same CDR3. The V call is TRBV6-5, the J call TRBJ1-1, with a weak D call TRBD1 (5 bases). CDR1 is MNHEY, CDR2 SVGAGI, per germline. The CDR3 length is 13 residues. Deletions cut 6 bases from V and 0 bases from J, with 8 bases between. As DNA, the CDR3 is TGTGCCAGCAGCGAGACAGTGAACACTGAAGCTTTCTTT. Protein sequence: CASSETVNTEAFF.

This chain joins TRBV11-2 and TRBJ2-7; maybe TRBD2 (6 bases). Germline CDR1 reads SGHAT; CDR2 reads FQNNGV. Deletions cut 2 bases from V and 0 bases from J, with 8 bases between. This CDR3 is built from 14 residues. The CDR3 loop reads CASSLLRDSYEQYF. Written as DNA, the CDR3 is TGTGCCAGCAGCTTATTGCGGGACTCCTACGAGCAGTACTTC. The full variable domain, rest sourced from reference TRBV11-2 and TRBJ2-7, is EAGVAQSPRYKIIEKRQSVAFWCNPISGHATLYWYQQILGQGPKLLIQFQNNGVVDDSQLPKDRFSAERLKGVDSTLKIQPAKLEDSAVYLCASSLLRDSYEQYFGPGTRLTVT.

The chain links TRBV19 to TRBJ2-5, with TRBD2 matching 9 bases. Judging by the DNA end, TRBJ2-7 fits better; the J call may be wrong. Looked up from germline, CDR1 is LNHDA and CDR2 is SQIVND (reference sequence). The CDR3 loop spans 15 amino acids. Written as DNA, the CDR3 is TGTGCCAGTAGTATTCAGGGGCTAGCGGGATTCGAGCAGTACTTC. Translated: CASSIQGLAGFEQYF.

This CDR3 is CASSPDREETQYF. Written as DNA, the CDR3 is TGCGCCAGCAGTCCGGACAGGGAAGAGACCCAGTACTTC. The chain recombines TRBV5-1 with TRBJ2-5; 8 nucleotides align to TRBD1. Germline CDR1 SGHRS, CDR2 YFSETQ. The CDR3 is 13 amino acids. J lost 3 bases, V lost 5 bases, and 3 bases had no gene match.

V gene TRBV6-5 combines with J gene TRBJ1-2; TRBD1 matches at 8 bases. The CDR3 sequence is 13 residues long. Trimming took 6 bases from V and 8 from J; bases not matched to a gene: 8. Germline V gene sequence: CDR1 MNHEY, CDR2 SVGAGI. In DNA, the CDR3 is TGTGCCAGCAGCAAAGGGACAGGAAGGGGCTACACCTTC. It is translated as CASSKGTGRGYTF.